The 10 T cell receptor beta chains below all came from one sample that was sequenced in a study of blood T cells in healthy people across ages. PCR was performed a second time for about 7 to 12 cycles using a sample-barcoded 5' primer and a J-beta primer mix. MiXCR, run by TCRdb on the 5' RACE reads, gives a single entry per CDR3 protein. The profile shows 1.5 million to 2 million distinct CDR3 sequences, about 50% of them singletons. Source material: blood. The origin of the receptors is a woman between 40 and 50 years old in good health.

The CDR3 DNA reads TGCAGCGCGCGGACTAGCGGGGGGGCCAGCGAGACCCAGTACTTC. Translating it yields CSARTSGGASETQYF. The chain is built from TRBV29-1 and TRBJ2-4, with TRBD2 identical over 15 bases. The J call may not be correct, given that the DNA end is closer to TRBJ2-5. Germline V gene sequence: CDR1 SQVTM, CDR2 ANQGSEA. This CDR3 has 15 residues.

This clonotype was observed a few times. J is TRBJ2-5 and V is TRBV7-9, with 11 bases aligning to TRBD1. This CDR3 has 18 amino acids. Losses at the gene ends were 5 bases for V and 8 bases for J; bases not matched to a gene: 19. Germline assignment: CDR1 SEHNR and CDR2 FQNEAQ (reference sequence). This chain's CDR3 is CASSPGTGGLGTKRTQYF. In DNA form, the CDR3 reads TGTGCCAGCAGCCCCGGGACAGGGGGACTAGGGACCAAGAGAACCCAGTACTTC.

The rearrangement links TRBV11-2 to TRBJ1-1; D is perhaps TRBD1 (5 bases). Per germline, CDR1 SGHAT and CDR2 FQNNGV. Trimming removed 3 bases at V and 13 bases at J, with 27 bases between. This CDR3 has 16 amino acids. This chain's CDR3 is CASSFPGQGSGKERFF. CDR3 bases: TGTGCCAGCAGCTTCCCTGGGCAGGGAAGCGGTAAGGAGCGTTTCTTT.

The genes are TRBV12-5 and TRBJ2-3; 13 bases are a match to TRBD2. Germline CDR1 LGHNT, CDR2 FRNRAP. This CDR3 has 16 amino acids. V was pared by 6 bases and J by 4 bases, with 7 bases of the junction left unmatched. The CDR3 loop is CASGEGLAGTADTQYF. CDR3 in DNA: TGTGCTAGTGGAGAGGGACTAGCGGGGACCGCAGATACGCAGTATTTT.

The V and J genes are TRBV9 and TRBJ2-5; possibly TRBD1 for D (7 bases). The CDR3 has 15 residues. Germline loops: CDR1 SGDLS, CDR2 YYNGEE. The V and J ends lost 3 bases and 6 bases respectively, with 18 bases between them. This chain's CDR3 is CASSEGRGTFKTQYF. In nucleotides, the CDR3 is TGTGCCAGCAGCGAAGGCAGGGGGACTTTTAAGACCCAGTACTTC.

This clonotype was recorded a few times. This rearrangement joins TRBV21-1 to TRBJ2-6; the table's D call, TRBD1, has no DNA check behind it. TRBV21-1 is a recognized pseudogene. The CDR3 runs to 19 residues. CDR3 bases: TGTGCCAGCAGCAAAGAACTTGGGGCGGTTTGCTCTGGGGCCAACGTCCTGACTTTC. Translation: CASSKELGAVCSGANVLTF.

V is TRBV6-1 and J is TRBJ2-1, with 9 nucleotides matching TRBD1. The junction had 4 bases not matched to a gene; V was cut back by 2 bases and J by 5 bases. Germline V lookup: CDR1 MNHNS, CDR2 SASEGT. The CDR3 is 15 amino acids. The CDR3 loop reads CASSENRGLNNEQFF. The CDR3 DNA reads as TGTGCCAGCAGTGAAAACAGGGGGCTAAACAATGAGCAGTTCTTC.

CDR3 bases: TGCGCCAGCAGCTTGGGGGGGCAGGCTATCCAAGAGACCCAGTACTTC. Translating gives CASSLGGQAIQETQYF. The gene calls are TRBV5-1 and TRBJ2-5; D perhaps matches TRBD1 (6 bases). Germline V gives CDR1 SGHRS, CDR2 YFSETQ. This CDR3 spans 16 amino acids. Trimming left V 0 bases short and J 1 base short, with 13 bases between.

The genes are TRBV20-1 and TRBJ1-1, with D possibly TRBD1 on 5 matching bases. This CDR3 comprises 16 residues. CDR1 DFQATT and CDR2 SNEGSKA come from the germline V gene (reference sequence). V lost 4 bases and J lost 4, with 22 bases in between. The CDR3 nucleotides read TGCAGTGCTATTATCGGTGGATTCCCCGGGGGCACTGAAGCTTTCTTT. It yields the protein CSAIIGGFPGGTEAFF.

In this sample, this clonotype turned up a few times. V usage is TRBV6-2 or TRBV6-3 and J usage is TRBJ2-7, with D possibly being TRBD2 (6 bases). The CDR3 covers 15 residues. V was trimmed by 6 bases and J by 3 bases, leaving 18 bases between them. Germline CDR1 MNHEY, CDR2 SVGEGT. This CDR3 reads CASSQGTPQDYEQYF. The CDR3 DNA is TGTGCCAGCAGCCAAGGGACTCCACAAGACTACGAGCAGTACTTC.